This TCR beta chain was observed in a study of shared clonotypes between healthy human individuals. Comments on this clone: Its antigen remains unknown.

Clones were read by immunoSEQ multiplex PCR, and TCRdb kept only the in-frame ones, dropping some. The table includes 2,500,000 or so clones, 90% to 95% detected once. Whole-study results and caveats: Several donors shared approximately 5% of their naive CD4 clonotypes.

CDR3 length equals 15 residues. CDR1 is MNHEY and CDR2 is SVGAGI in the germline V gene. V was pared by 6 bases and J by 8 bases, with 11 bases of the junction left unmatched. The chain is built from TRBV6-5 and TRBJ2-1, with 9 positions matching TRBD1. The sequence came from a man younger than 35 in good health. Some clones in this sample may be carry-over from other donors' samples. Sequenced input: naive CD4+ T cells from PBMCs. The subset here: CD45RA+ positively selected. The CDR3, as DNA: TGTGCCAGCAGGCTAAACAGGGGGCGCCGGGATGAGCAGTTCTTC. Protein sequence: CASRLNRGRRDEQFF.